This is a list of T cell receptor beta chains from one sample in a study of a mutant IDH1 vaccine in newly diagnosed glioma. The antigens these receptors bind are not known. This table comes from immunoSEQ multiplex PCR, and its TCRdb copy is limited to in-frame clones, with some not included. Of approximately 58,000 clones listed, roughly four fifths are singletons. The sequenced sample was PBMCs, obtained from a glioma patient whose treatment included an IDH1 peptide vaccine. These receptors all stem from a man under 40 with glioma. CDR3s include the opening cysteine and the closing phenylalanine or tryptophan. D genes are given only for firm matches. The size of a clone is reported for some rows only, either as once, few or many, or as a class for expanded clones.

TRBV2	TRBD1	NA	TRBJ1-2	TGTGCCAGCAGGAACCCGGGACAGGGGCCGGCTGGGGGAGGCTACACCTTC	CASRNPGQGPAGGGYTF
TRBV18	NA	NA	TRBJ2-7	TGTGCCAGCTCACCACTCAGGACCTACGAGCAGTACTTC	CASSPLRTYEQYF
TRBV13	TRBD1	NA	TRBJ2-3	TGTGCCAGCAGCTTAGAGGACAGGGGGATCGCAGATACGCAGTATTTT	CASSLEDRGIADTQYF
TRBV27	NA	NA	TRBJ2-6	TGTGCCAGCAGTTTCTACTGGCCAAACTCTGGGGCCAACGTCCTGACTTTC	CASSFYWPNSGANVLTF
TRBV5-1	TRBD1	NA	TRBJ1-2	TGCGCCAGCAGCTTGCTTGGACAGGGAGGGGACTATGGCTACACCTTC	CASSLLGQGGDYGYTF
TRBV30	NA	NA	TRBJ1-5	TGTGCCTGGAGTGAAAGAAACGTCGGGTATCAGCCCCAGCATTTT	CAWSERNVGYQPQHF
TRBV7-9	NA	NA	TRBJ2-1	TGTGCCAGCAGCTTAGCTTACAATGAGCAGTTCTTC	CASSLAYNEQFF
TRBV7-2	NA	few	TRBJ1-1	TGTGCCAGCAGCTTAAAGCGATTTGAAGCTTTCTTT	CASSLKRFEAFF
TRBV10-1	TRBD1	once	TRBJ1-1	TGCGCCAGCAGCCCGTCGGACAGGGGATACACTGAAGCTTTCTTT	CASSPSDRGYTEAFF
TRBV5-6	NA	NA	TRBJ2-7	TGTGCCAGCAGCTTGGGGGACACACTCTACTTC	CASSLGDTLYF
TRBV7-9	TRBD1	NA	TRBJ1-6	TGTGCCAGCGCCCGGGACAGGGGGCGCGGATCACCCCTCCACTTT	CASARDRGRGSPLHF
TRBV19	NA	NA	TRBJ2-7	TGTGCCAGTAGTCCAGGACGCGAGCAGTACTTC	CASSPGREQYF
TRBV18	TRBD1	NA	TRBJ2-1	TGTGCCAGCTCACCCGGACAGGGGGCGATAAATGAGCAGTTCTTC	CASSPGQGAINEQFF
TRBV29-1	NA	once	TRBJ2-5	TGCAGCGTTCACCAGACAGGGAGGCAAGAGACCCAGTACTTC	CSVHQTGRQETQYF
TRBV5-1	NA	NA	TRBJ2-2	TGCGCCAGCAGCTCAGCCTGGACAGCTAACACCGGGGAGCTGTTTTTT	CASSSAWTANTGELFF
TRBV7-6	TRBD2	NA	TRBJ2-3	TGTGCCAGCAGCTTAGCTGGGGGGGCAGATACGCAGTATTTT	CASSLAGGADTQYF
TRBV10-3	NA	NA	TRBJ1-5	TGTGCCATCGGGGGAAAAGTCGGAGGGACTAGCAATCAGCCCCAGCATTTT	CAIGGKVGGTSNQPQHF
TRBV7-2	NA	few	TRBJ1-1	TGTGCCAGCAGCTTAGGAGGCGGGAGAGCCACTGAAGCTTTCTTT	CASSLGGGRATEAFF
TRBV27	NA	NA	TRBJ1-2	TGTGCCAGCCAGTTCAAGGGGACGGGCAACTATGGCTACACCTTC	CASQFKGTGNYGYTF
TRBV11-2	NA	NA	TRBJ1-5	TGTGCCAGCAGCTTAGCGCCGGGGCAGCCCCAGCATTTT	CASSLAPGQPQHF
TRBV5-1	TRBD1	NA	TRBJ1-1	TGCGCCAGCAGCACCTACAGGGGCACTGAAGCTTTCTTT	CASSTYRGTEAFF
TRBV18	TRBD1	NA	TRBJ1-4	TGTGCCAGCTCACCGTCCAGGGGGTTAAATGAAAAACTGTTTTTT	CASSPSRGLNEKLFF
TRBV27	TRBD2	few	TRBJ2-7	TGTGCCAGCAGTTTGGGACTAGCGGGGGGAGACGAGCAGTACTTC	CASSLGLAGGDEQYF
TRBV27	NA	NA	TRBJ2-2	TGTGCCAGCAGACGTTCCAGGGATAACACCGGGGAGCTGTTTTTT	CASRRSRDNTGELFF
TRBV7-2	NA	NA	TRBJ2-7	TGTGCCAGCAACCACCCGAGCTCCTACGAGCAGTACTTC	CASNHPSSYEQYF